The clone carrying this T cell receptor beta chain was seen ten or more times. What it binds is unknown. The sample comes from a study of T-cell reconstitution after alpha-beta-depleted transplantation in children. Points from the study as a whole: In patients about two months after transplant, alpha-beta T cells reportedly arose from several hundred expanded graft clones. It was surviving recipient T cells and thymic progenitors that gave some patients high TCRbeta diversity at day 60. The authors attributed T-cell counts and diversity one year after transplant mostly to newly produced T cells.

CDR1 and CDR2 from the germline V gene are SGHRS and YFSETQ. The CDR3 is 12 residues long. Trimming took 1 base from V and 5 from J, leaving 6 bases between them. Unique molecular identifiers tagged the TCRbeta library. TCRdb used MiXCR to reprocess the PCR reads, holding one entry per CDR3 protein. The sample lists hundreds of thousands of distinct CDR3 sequences, roughly 23% occurring once. The clonotype was recovered from a boy in the first two years of life who had a stem cell transplant for acute myeloid leukemia, so the T cells may come from the graft donor. The sample was PBMCs, mostly from graft donor cells, taken 360 days after TCRalphabeta/CD19-depleted stem cell transplant. The chain employs TRBV5-1 and TRBJ2-5; D ambiguous. CDR3 amino acids: CASSLPSETQYF. The CDR3, as DNA: TGCGCCAGCAGCTTGCCCTCTGAGACCCAGTACTTC.